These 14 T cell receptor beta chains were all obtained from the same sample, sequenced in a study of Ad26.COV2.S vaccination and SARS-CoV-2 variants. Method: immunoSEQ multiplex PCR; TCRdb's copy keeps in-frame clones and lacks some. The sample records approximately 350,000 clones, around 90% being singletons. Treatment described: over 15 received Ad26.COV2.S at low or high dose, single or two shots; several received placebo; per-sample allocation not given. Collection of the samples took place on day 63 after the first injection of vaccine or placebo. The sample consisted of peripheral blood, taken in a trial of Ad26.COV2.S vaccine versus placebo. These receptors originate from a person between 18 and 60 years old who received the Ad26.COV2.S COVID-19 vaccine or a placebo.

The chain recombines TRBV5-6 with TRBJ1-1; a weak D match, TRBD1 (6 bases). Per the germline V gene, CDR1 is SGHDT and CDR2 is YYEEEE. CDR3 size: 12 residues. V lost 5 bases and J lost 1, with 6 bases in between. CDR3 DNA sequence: TGTGCCAGCAGACAGGGGAACACTGAAGCTTTCTTT. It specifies CASRQGNTEAFF.

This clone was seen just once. CDR3 sequence (DNA): TGTGCCAGCAGCTTATCGGGTTTGGTGACTGAAGCTTTCTTT. Protein: CASSLSGLVTEAFF. The rearrangement joins TRBV5-8 to TRBJ1-1, with D unresolved. V was cut by 2 bases and J by 5 bases, with 13 bases left in between. This CDR3 is 14 amino acids long. Looked up from germline, CDR1 is SGHTS and CDR2 is YDEGEE.

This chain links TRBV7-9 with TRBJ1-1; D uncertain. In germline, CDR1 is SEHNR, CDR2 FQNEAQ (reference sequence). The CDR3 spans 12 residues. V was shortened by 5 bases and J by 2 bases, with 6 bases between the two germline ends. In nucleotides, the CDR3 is TGTGCCAGCAGCCCTTCCAACACTGAAGCTTTCTTT. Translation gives CASSPSNTEAFF.

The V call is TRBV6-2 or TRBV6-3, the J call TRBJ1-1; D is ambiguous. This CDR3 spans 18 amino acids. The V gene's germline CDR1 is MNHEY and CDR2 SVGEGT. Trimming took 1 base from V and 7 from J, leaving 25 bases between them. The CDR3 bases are TGTGCCAGCAGTTACTTGCTAGGGCAGGTTAACACCTATGATGAAGCTTTCTTT. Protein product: CASSYLLGQVNTYDEAFF.

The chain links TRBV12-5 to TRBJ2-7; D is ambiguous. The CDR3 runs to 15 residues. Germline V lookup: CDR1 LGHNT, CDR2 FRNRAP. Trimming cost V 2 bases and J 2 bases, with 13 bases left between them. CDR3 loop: CASGLPTAAAYEQYF. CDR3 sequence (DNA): TGTGCTAGTGGTTTGCCAACGGCGGCGGCCTACGAGCAGTACTTC. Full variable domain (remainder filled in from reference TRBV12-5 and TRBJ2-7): DARVTQTPRHKVTEMGQEVTMRCQPILGHNTVFWYRQTMMQGLELLAYFRNRAPLDDSGMPKDRFSAEMPDATLATLKIQPSEPRDSAVYFCASGLPTAAAYEQYFGPGTRLTVT.

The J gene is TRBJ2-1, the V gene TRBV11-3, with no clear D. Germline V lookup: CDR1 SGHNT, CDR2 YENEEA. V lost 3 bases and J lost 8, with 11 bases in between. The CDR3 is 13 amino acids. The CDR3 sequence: CASSFSSQDEQFF. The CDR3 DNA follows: TGTGCCAGCAGCTTTAGTAGTCAGGATGAGCAGTTCTTC.

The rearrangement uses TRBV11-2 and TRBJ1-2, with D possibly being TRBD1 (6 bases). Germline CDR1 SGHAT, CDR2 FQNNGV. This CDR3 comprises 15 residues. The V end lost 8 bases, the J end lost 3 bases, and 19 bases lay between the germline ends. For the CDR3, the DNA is TGTGCCAGCCCCTGCCGGGGGGCGGCCCACTATGGCTACACCTTC. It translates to CASPCRGAAHYGYTF.

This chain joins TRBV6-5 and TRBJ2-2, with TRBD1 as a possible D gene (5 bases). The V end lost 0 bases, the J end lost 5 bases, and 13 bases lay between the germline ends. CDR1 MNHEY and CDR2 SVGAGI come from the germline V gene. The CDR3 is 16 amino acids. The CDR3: CASSYSIQVHTGELFF. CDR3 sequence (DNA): TGTGCCAGCAGTTACTCGATACAGGTCCATACCGGGGAGCTGTTTTTT.

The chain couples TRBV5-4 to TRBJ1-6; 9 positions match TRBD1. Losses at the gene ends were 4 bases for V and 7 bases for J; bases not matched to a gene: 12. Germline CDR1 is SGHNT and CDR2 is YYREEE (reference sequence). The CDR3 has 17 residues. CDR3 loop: CASSGRGLDRGNSPLHF. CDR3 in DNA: TGTGCCAGCAGCGGTCGGGGGCTCGACAGGGGGAATTCACCCCTCCACTTT.

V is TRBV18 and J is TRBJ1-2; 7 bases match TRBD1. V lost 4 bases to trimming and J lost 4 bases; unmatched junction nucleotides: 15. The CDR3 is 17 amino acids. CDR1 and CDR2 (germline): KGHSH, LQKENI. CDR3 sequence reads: CASSLRQGGSLGYGYTF. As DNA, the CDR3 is TGTGCCAGCTCACTGCGACAGGGCGGGTCTCTCGGCTATGGCTACACCTTC. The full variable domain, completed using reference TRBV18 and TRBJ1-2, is NAGVMQNPRHLVRRRGQEARLRCSPMKGHSHVYWYRQLPEEGLKFMVYLQKENIIDESGMPKERFSAEFPKEGPSILRIQQVVRGDSAAYFCASSLRQGGSLGYGYTFGSGTRLTVV.

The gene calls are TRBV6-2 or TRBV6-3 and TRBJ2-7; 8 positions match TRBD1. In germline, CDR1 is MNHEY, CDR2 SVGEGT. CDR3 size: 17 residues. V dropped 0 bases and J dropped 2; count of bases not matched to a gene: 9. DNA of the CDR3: TGTGCCAGCAGTTACTCGATTGGACAGGGTAAACCCTACGAGCAGTACTTC. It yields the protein CASSYSIGQGKPYEQYF.

CDR3 in amino acids: CASSRAGFDTEAFF. The DNA for the CDR3 is TGTGCCAGCTCTCGCGCGGGATTTGACACTGAAGCTTTCTTT. The chain uses TRBV18 and TRBJ1-1; D call uncertain. With 6 bases removed from V and 3 bases from J, the gap between germline ends came to 14 bases. This CDR3 comprises 14 residues. The V gene's germline CDR1 is KGHSH and CDR2 LQKENI.

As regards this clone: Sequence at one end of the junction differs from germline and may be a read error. The CDR3 sequence is CASSLADIKQLQHF. Here the CDR3 DNA reads TGTGCCAGCAGTTTAGCGGACATTAAACAGCTCCAGCATTTT. The chain is built from TRBV28 and TRBJ1-5, with D possibly matching TRBD1 (5 bases). This CDR3 has 14 residues. Germline V gives CDR1 MDHEN, CDR2 SYDVKM.

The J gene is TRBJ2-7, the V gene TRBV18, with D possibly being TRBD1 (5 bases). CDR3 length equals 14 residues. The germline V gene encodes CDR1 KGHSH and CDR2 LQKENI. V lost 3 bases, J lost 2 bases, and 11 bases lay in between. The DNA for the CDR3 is TGTGCCAGCTCACCCCCGACAGCTCCCTACGAGCAGTACTTC. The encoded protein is CASSPPTAPYEQYF.